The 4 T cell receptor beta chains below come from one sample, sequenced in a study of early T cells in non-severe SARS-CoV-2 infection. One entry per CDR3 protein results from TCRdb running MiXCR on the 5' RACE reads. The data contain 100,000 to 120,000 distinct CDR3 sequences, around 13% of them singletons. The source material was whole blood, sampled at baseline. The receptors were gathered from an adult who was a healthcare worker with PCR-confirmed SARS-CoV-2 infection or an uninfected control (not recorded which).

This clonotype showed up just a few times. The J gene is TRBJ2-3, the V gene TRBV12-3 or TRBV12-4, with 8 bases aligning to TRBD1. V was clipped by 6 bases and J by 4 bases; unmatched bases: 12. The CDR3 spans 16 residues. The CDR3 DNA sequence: TGTGCCAGCAGACCAAACAGGGGGAGCGGGTCAGATACGCAGTATTTT. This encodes CASRPNRGSGSDTQYF.

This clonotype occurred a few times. CDR3 amino acids: CASSELGYQPQHF. Written as DNA, the CDR3 is TGTGCCAGCAGTGAACTGGGGTATCAGCCCCAGCATTTT. V usage is TRBV25-1 and J usage is TRBJ1-5; D unresolved. Germline V gives CDR1 MGHDK, CDR2 SYGVNS. CDR3 length equals 13 residues. Between the trimmed V and J ends, which lost 2 bases and 5 bases, there was a span of 7 bases.

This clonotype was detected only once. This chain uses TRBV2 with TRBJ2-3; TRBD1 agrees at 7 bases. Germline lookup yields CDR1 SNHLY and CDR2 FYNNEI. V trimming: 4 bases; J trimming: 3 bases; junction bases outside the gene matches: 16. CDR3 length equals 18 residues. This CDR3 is CASSGGQFTRLGTDTQYF. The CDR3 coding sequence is TGTGCCAGCAGTGGGGGACAGTTTACCCGCCTTGGAACAGATACGCAGTATTTT.

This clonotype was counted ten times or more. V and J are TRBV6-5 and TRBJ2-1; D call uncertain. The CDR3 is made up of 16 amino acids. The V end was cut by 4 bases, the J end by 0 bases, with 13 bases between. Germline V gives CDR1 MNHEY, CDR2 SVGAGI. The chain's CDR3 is CASSSRQSISYNEQFF. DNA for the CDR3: TGTGCCAGCAGTTCCCGCCAATCGATCTCCTACAATGAGCAGTTCTTC.